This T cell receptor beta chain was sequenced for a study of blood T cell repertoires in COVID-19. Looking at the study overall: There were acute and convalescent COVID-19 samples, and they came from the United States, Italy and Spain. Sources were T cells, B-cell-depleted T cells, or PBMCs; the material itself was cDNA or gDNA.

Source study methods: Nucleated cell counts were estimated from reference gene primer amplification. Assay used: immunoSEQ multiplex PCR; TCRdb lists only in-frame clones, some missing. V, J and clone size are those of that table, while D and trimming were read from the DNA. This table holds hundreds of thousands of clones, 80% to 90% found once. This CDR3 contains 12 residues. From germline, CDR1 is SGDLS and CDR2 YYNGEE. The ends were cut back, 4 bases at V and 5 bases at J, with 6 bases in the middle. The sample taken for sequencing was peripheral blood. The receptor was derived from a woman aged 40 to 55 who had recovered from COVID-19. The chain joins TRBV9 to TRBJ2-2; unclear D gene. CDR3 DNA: TGTGCCAGCAGCCCCCAGACCGGGGAGCTGTTTTTT. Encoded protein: CASSPQTGELFF.